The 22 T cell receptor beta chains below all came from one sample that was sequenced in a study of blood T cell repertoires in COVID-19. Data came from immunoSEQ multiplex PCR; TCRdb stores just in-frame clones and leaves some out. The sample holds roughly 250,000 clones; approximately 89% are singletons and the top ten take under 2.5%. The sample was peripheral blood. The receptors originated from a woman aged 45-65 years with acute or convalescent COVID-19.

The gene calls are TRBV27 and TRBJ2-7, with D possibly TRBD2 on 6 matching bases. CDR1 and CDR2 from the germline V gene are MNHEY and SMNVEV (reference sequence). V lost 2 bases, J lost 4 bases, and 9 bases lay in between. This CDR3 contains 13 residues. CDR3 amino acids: CASSLQRAYEQYF. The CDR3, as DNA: TGTGCCAGCAGTTTACAGCGGGCATACGAGCAGTACTTC.

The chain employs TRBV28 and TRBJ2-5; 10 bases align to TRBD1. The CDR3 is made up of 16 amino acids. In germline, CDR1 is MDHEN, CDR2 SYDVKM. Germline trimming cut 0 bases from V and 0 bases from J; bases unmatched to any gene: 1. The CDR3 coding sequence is TGTGCCAGCAGTTTATGGGGGACAGGGGACCAAGAGACCCAGTACTTC. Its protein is CASSLWGTGDQETQYF.

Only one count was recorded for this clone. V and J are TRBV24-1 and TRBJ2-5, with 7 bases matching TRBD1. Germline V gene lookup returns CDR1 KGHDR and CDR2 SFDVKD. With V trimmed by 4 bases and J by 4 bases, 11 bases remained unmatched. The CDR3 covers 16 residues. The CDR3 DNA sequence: TGTGCCACCAGTGACTCCATACAGGGGTCTGGAGAGACCCAGTACTTC. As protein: CATSDSIQGSGETQYF.

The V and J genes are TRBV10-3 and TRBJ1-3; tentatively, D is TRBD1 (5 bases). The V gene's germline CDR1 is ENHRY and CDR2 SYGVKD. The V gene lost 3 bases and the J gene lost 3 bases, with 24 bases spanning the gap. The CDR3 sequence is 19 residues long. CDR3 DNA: TGTGCCATCAGTGACTCCTGGCGGGGGTTGTTGGTCGGTGGAAACACCATATATTTT. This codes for CAISDSWRGLLVGGNTIYF.

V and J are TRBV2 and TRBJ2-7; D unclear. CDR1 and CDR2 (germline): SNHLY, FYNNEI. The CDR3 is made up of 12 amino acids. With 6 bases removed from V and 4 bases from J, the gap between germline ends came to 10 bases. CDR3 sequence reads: CASSSEIYEQYF. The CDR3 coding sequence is TGTGCCAGCAGCTCGGAGATTTACGAGCAGTACTTC.

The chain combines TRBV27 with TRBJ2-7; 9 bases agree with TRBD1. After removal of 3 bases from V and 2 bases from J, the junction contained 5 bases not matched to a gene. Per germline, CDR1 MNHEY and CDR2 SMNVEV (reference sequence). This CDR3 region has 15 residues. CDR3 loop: CASSFWDRDTYEQYF. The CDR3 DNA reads TGTGCCAGCAGTTTCTGGGACAGGGATACCTACGAGCAGTACTTC.

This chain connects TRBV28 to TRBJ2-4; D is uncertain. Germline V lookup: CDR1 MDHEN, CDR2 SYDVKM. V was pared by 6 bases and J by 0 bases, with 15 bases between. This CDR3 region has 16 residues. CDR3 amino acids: CASRAPGGKAKNIQYF. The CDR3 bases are TGTGCCAGCAGGGCCCCGGGTGGAAAAGCCAAAAACATTCAGTACTTC.

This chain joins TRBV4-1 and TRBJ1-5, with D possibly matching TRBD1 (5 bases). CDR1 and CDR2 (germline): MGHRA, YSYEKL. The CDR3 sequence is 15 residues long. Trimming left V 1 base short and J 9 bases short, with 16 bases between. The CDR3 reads CASSQVDKAGRPQHF. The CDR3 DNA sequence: TGCGCCAGCAGCCAAGTGGACAAGGCGGGAAGGCCCCAGCATTTT.

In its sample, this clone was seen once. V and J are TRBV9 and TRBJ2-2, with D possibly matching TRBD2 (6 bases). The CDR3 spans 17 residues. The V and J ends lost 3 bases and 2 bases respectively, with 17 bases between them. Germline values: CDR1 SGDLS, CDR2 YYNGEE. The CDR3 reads CASSAAGTSTNTGELFF. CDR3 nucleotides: TGTGCCAGCAGCGCTGCCGGGACTTCTACTAACACCGGGGAGCTGTTTTTT.

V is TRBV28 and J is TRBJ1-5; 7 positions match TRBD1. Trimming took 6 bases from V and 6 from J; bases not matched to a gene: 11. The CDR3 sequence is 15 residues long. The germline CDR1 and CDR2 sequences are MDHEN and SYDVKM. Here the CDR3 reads CASRWIQGNAQPQHF. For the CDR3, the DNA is TGTGCCAGCAGGTGGATACAGGGGAATGCTCAGCCCCAGCATTTT.

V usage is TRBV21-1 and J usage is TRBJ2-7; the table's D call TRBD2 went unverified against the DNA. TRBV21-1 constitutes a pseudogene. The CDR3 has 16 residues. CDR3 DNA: TGTGCCAGCAGCAAATTACAAGCGAAAGACTCCTACGAGCAGTACTTC. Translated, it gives CASSKLQAKDSYEQYF.

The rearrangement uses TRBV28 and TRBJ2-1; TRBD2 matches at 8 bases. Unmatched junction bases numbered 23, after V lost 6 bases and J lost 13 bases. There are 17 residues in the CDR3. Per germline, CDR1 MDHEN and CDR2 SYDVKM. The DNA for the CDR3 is TGTGCCAGCAGGGACACAACCTCCCCCCGGGGACTAGGGGAACAGTTCTTC. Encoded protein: CASRDTTSPRGLGEQFF.

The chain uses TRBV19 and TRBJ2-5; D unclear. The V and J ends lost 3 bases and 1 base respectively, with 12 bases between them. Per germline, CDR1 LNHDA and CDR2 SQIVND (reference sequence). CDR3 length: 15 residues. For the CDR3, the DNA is TGTGCCAGTAGTATGAGGTCGATAGGCCAAGAGACCCAGTACTTC. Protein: CASSMRSIGQETQYF.

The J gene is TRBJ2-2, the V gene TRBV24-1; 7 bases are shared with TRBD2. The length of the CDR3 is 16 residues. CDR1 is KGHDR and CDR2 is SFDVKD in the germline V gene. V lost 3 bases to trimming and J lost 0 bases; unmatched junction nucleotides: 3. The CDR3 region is CATSDTLAANTGELFF. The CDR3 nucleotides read TGTGCCACCAGTGATACCCTAGCGGCGAACACCGGGGAGCTGTTTTTT.

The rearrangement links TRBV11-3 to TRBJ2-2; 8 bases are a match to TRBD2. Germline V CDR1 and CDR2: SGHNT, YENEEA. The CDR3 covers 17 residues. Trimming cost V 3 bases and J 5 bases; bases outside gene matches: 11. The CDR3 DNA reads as TGTGCCAGCAGCTTTCCGCCGGGACTAGGGGGAACCGGGGAGCTGTTTTTT. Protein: CASSFPPGLGGTGELFF.

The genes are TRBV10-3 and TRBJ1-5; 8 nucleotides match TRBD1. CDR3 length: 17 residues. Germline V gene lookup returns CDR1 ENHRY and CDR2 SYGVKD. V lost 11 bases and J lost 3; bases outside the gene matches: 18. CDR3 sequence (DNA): TGTGCCGCCGGAGGAGGATCCGGACAGGGAGACAATCAGCCCCAGCATTTT. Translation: CAAGGGSGQGDNQPQHF.

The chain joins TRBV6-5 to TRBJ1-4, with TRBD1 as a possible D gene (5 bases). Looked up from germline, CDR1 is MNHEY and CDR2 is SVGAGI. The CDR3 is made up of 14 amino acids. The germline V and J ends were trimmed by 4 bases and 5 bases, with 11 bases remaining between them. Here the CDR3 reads CASSSGRANEKLFF. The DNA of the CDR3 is TGTGCCAGCAGTTCGGGCAGGGCAAATGAAAAACTGTTTTTT.

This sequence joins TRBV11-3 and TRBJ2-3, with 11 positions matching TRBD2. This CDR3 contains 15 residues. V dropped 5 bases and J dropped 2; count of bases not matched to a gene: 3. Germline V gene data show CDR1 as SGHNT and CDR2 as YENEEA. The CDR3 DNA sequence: TGTGCCAGCAGCCGGACTAGCGGGTTCACAGATACGCAGTATTTT. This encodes CASSRTSGFTDTQYF.

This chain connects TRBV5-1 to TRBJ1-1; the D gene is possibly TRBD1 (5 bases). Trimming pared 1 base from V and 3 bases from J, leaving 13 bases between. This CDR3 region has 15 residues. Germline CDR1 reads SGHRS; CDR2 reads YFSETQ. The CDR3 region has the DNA TGCGCCAGCAGCTTGACGCAGGGTTGGGACACTGAAGCTTTCTTT. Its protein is CASSLTQGWDTEAFF.

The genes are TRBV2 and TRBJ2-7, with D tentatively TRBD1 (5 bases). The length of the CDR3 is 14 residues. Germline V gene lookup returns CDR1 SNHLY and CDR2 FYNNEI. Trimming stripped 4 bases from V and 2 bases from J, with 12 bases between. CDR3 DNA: TGTGCCAGCAGTGGGGGCCAGGGCCCCTACGAGCAGTACTTC. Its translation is CASSGGQGPYEQYF.

Here the CDR3 reads CASRAGLAGTNTGELFF. CDR3 DNA: TGTGCCAGCAGGGCCGGACTAGCGGGTACGAACACCGGGGAGCTGTTTTTT. V gene TRBV27 combines with J gene TRBJ2-2, with 11 bases matching TRBD2. The CDR3 covers 17 residues. The V gene's germline CDR1 is MNHEY and CDR2 SMNVEV (reference sequence). J gave up 0 bases and V 6 bases, and 6 bases lay outside the gene matches.

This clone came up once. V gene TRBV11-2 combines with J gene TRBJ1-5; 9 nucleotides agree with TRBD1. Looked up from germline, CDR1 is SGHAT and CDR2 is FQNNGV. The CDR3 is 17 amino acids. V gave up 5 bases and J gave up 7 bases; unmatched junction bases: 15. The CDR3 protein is CASSPLPGTGFPQPQHF. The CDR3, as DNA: TGTGCCAGCAGCCCCCTCCCCGGGACAGGGTTTCCACAGCCCCAGCATTTT. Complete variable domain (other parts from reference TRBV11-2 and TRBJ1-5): EAGVAQSPRYKIIEKRQSVAFWCNPISGHATLYWYQQILGQGPKLLIQFQNNGVVDDSQLPKDRFSAERLKGVDSTLKIQPAKLEDSAVYLCASSPLPGTGFPQPQHFGDGTRLSIL.